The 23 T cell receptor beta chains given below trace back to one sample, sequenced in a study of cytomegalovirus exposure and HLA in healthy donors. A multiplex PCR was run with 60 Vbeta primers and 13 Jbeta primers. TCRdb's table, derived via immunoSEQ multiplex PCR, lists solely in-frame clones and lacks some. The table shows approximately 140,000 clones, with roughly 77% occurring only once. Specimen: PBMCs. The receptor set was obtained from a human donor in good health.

The CDR3 DNA is TGTGCCAGCGGCGGGGTAGCGGGGTCCACAGATACGCAGTATTTT. This sequence encodes CASGGVAGSTDTQYF. The V gene is TRBV2, the J gene TRBJ2-3; 8 positions match TRBD2. V trimming: 8 bases; J trimming: 2 bases; junction bases outside the gene matches: 9. This CDR3 is built from 15 residues. Germline V lookup: CDR1 SNHLY, CDR2 FYNNEI.

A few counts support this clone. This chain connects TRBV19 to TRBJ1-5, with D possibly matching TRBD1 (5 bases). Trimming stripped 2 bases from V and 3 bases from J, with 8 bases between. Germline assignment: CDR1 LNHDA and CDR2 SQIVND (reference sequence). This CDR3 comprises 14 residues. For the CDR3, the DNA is TGTGCCAGTAGTATACAAGGGGACAATCAGCCCCAGCATTTT. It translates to CASSIQGDNQPQHF. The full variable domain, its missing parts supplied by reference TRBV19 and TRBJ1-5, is DGGITQSPKYLFRKEGQNVTLSCEQNLNHDAMYWYRQDPGQGLRLIYYSQIVNDFQKGDIAEGYSVSREKKESFPLTVTSAQKNPTAFYLCASSIQGDNQPQHFGDGTRLSIL.

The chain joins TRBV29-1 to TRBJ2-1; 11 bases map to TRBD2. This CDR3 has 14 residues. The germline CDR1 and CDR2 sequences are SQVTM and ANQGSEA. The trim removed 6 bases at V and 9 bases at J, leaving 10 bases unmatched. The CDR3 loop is CSVQVAGGPGEQFF. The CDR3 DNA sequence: TGCAGCGTCCAAGTAGCGGGAGGGCCAGGTGAGCAGTTCTTC.

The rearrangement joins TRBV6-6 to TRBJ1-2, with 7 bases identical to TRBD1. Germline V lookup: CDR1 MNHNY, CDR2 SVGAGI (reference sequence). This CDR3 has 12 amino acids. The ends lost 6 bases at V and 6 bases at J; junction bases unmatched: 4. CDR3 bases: TGTGCCAGCAGAACAGACAGGGATGGCTACACCTTC. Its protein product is CASRTDRDGYTF.

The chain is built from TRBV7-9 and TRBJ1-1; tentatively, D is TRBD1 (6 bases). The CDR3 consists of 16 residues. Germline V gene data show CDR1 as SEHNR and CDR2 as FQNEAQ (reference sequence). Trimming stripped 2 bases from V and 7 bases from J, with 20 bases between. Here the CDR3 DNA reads TGTGCCAGCAGCTTACAAACAGGGCGCAGTATGGTTGAAGCTTTCTTT. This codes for CASSLQTGRSMVEAFF.

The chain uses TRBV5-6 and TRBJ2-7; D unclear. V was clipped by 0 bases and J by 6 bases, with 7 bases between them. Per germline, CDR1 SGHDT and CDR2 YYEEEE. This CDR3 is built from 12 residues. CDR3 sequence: CASSLDYLEQYF. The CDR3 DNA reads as TGTGCCAGCAGCTTGGACTACCTCGAGCAGTACTTC. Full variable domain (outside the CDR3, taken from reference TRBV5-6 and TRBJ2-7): DAGVTQSPTHLIKTRGQQVTLRCSPKSGHDTVSWYQQALGQGPQFIFQYYEEEERQRGNFPDRFSGHQFPNYSSELNVNALLLGDSALYLCASSLDYLEQYFGPGTRLTVT.

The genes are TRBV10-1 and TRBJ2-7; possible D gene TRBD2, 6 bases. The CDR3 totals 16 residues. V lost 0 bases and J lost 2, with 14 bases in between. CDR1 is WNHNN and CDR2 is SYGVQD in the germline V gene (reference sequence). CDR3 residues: CASSESRGPLTYEQYF. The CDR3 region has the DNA TGCGCCAGCAGTGAGTCGCGGGGTCCCCTTACCTACGAGCAGTACTTC.

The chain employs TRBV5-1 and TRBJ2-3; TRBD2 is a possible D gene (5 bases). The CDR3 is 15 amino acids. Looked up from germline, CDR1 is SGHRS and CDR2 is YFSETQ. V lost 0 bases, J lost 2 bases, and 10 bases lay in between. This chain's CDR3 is CASSLVGGYTDTQYF. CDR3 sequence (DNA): TGCGCCAGCAGCTTGGTAGGAGGCTACACAGATACGCAGTATTTT.

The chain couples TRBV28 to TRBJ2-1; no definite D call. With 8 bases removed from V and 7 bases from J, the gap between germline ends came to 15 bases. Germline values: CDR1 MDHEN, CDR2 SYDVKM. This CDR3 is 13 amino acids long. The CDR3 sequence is CASDENSGNEQFF. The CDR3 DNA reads TGTGCCAGCGACGAGAACAGTGGGAATGAGCAGTTCTTC.

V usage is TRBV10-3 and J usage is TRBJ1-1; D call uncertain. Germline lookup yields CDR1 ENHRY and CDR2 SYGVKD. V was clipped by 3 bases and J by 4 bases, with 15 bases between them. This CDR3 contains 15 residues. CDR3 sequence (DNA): TGTGCCATCAGTGAAGGAAGGGTAGAGGGCACTGAAGCTTTCTTT. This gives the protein CAISEGRVEGTEAFF.

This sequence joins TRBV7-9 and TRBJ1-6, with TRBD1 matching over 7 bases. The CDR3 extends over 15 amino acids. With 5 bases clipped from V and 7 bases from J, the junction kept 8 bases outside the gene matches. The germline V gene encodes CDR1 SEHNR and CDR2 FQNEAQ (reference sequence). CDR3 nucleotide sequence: TGTGCCAGCAGCCCACCCGGGACAGCAAATTCACCCCTCCACTTT. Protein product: CASSPPGTANSPLHF. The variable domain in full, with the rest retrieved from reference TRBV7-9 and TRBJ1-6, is DTGVSQNPRHKITKRGQNVTFRCDPISEHNRLYWYRQTLGQGPEFLTYFQNEAQLEKSRLLSDRFSAERPKGSFSTLEIQRTEQGDSAMYLCASSPPGTANSPLHFGNGTRLTVT.

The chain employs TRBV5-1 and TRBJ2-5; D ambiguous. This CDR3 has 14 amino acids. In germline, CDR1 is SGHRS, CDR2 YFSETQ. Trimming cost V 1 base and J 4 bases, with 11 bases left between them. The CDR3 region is CASSLLPRRETQYF. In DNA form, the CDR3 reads TGCGCCAGCAGCTTGCTCCCCCGGAGAGAGACCCAGTACTTC.

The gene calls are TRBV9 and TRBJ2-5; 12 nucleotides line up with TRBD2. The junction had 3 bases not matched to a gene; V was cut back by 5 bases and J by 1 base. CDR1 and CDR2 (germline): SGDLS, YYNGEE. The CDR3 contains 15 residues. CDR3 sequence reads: CASSPSGGVQETQYF. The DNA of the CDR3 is TGTGCCAGCAGTCCTAGCGGGGGGGTCCAAGAGACCCAGTACTTC.

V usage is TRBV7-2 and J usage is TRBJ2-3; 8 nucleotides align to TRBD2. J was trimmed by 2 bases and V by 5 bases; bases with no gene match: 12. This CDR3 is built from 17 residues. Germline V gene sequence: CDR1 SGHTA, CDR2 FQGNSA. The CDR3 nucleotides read TGTGCCAGCAGCCTTAGACGCAGCGGGGGTCCCACAGATACGCAGTATTTT. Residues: CASSLRRSGGPTDTQYF.

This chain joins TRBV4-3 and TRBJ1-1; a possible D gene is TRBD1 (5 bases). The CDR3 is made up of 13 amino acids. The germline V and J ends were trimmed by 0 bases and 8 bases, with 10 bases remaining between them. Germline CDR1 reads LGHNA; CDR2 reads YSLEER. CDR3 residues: CASSQDPQGEAFF. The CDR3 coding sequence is TGCGCCAGCAGCCAAGATCCCCAGGGCGAAGCTTTCTTT.

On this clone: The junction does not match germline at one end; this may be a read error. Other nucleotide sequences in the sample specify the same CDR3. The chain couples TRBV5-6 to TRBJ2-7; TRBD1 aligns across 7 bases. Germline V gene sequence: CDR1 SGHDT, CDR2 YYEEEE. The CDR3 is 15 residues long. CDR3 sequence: CASSLPWDSPYEQYF. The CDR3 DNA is TGCGCCAGCAGTCTCCCCTGGGACAGCCCCTACGAGCAGTACTTC.

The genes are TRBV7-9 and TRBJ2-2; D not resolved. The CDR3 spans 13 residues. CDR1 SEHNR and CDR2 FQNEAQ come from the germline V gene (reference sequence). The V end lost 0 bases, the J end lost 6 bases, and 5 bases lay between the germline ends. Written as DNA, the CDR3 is TGTGCCAGCAGCTTAGCGTTCGCCGGGGAGCTGTTTTTT. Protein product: CASSLAFAGELFF.

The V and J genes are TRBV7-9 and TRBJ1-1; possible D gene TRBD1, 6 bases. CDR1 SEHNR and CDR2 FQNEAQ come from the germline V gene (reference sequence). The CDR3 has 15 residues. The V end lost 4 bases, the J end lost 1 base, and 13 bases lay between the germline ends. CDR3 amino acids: CASSYPDRPNTEAFF. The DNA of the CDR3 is TGTGCCAGCAGCTACCCGGACAGACCGAACACTGAAGCTTTCTTT.

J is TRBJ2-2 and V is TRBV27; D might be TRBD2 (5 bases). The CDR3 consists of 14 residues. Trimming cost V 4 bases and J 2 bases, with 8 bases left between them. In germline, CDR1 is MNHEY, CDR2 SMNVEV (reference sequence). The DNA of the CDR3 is TGTGCCAGCAGTTCCGGACTTAACACCGGGGAGCTGTTTTTT. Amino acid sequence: CASSSGLNTGELFF.

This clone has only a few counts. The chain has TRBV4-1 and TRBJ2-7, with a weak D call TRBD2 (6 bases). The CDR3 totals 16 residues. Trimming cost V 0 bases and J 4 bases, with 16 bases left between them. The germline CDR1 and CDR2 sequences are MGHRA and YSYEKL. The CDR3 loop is CASSQERGPRGYEQYF. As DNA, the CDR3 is TGCGCCAGCAGCCAAGAGCGAGGGCCACGGGGGTACGAGCAGTACTTC.

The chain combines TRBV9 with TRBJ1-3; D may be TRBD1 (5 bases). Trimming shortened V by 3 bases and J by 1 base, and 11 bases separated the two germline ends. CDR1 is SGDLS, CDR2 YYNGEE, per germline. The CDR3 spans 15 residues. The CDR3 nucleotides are TGTGCCAGCAGCGCGTGGGGGGGGTCTGGAAACACCATATATTTT. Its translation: CASSAWGGSGNTIYF.

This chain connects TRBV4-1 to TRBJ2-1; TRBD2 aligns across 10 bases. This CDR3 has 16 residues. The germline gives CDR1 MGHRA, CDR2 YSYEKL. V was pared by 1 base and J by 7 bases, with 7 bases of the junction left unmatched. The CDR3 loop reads CASSQVPSGRWNEQFF. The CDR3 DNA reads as TGCGCCAGCAGCCAAGTGCCTAGCGGGAGATGGAATGAGCAGTTCTTC.

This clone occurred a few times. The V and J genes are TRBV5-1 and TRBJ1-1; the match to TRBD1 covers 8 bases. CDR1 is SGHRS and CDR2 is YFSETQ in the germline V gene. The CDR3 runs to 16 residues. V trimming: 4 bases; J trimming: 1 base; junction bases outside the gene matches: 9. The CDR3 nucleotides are TGCGCCAGCAGCCCTAGGACAGGGTTGGAGAACACTGAAGCTTTCTTT. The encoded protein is CASSPRTGLENTEAFF.